Each of the 14 T cell receptor beta chains below was sequenced from the same sample in a study of PD-L1 blockade in urothelial cancer. Produced via immunoSEQ multiplex PCR; TCRdb's table is partial and in-frame only. The sample shows under 120,000 clones, 70% to 90% of them seen only once. This specimen consisted of PBMCs, obtained around atezolizumab (anti-PD-L1) treatment. The receptors originated from a man in his forties or fifties with urothelial cancer.

The CDR3 here is CASSYSFDSWSGEQFF. Here the CDR3 DNA reads TGTGCCAGCAGTTACTCGTTCGACAGTTGGTCGGGTGAGCAGTTCTTC. The chain uses TRBV6-5 and TRBJ2-1; D is possibly TRBD1 (5 bases). This CDR3 is built from 16 residues. In germline, CDR1 is MNHEY, CDR2 SVGAGI. The V end was cut by 0 bases, the J end by 9 bases, with 18 bases between.

CDR3 in DNA: TGTGCCAGCAGCCAAGCCCCCCCCGGGACAGGGGGGGAGCTGTTTTTT. Protein product: CASSQAPPGTGGELFF. The chain carries TRBV7-9 and TRBJ2-2; 9 nucleotides match TRBD1. The CDR3 covers 16 residues. V trimming: 5 bases; J trimming: 8 bases; junction bases outside the gene matches: 12. The germline CDR1 and CDR2 sequences are SEHNR and FQNEAQ (reference sequence).

The J gene is TRBJ1-4, the V gene TRBV7-9; weak D call: TRBD1 (6 bases). Germline CDR1 is SEHNR and CDR2 is FQNEAQ (reference sequence). V dropped 5 bases and J dropped 8 bases, with 15 bases sitting between them. This CDR3 has 14 amino acids. In DNA, the CDR3 is TGTGCCAGCAGCCCTGCGGGGGCGGGAGAAAAACTGTTTTTT. This translates into CASSPAGAGEKLFF.

The chain has TRBV5-5 and TRBJ2-4; D is perhaps TRBD2 (5 bases). There are 16 residues in the CDR3. Germline-derived CDR1 and CDR2 are SGHKS and YYEKEE (reference sequence). V was pared by 2 bases and J by 1 base, with 13 bases between. The CDR3 coding sequence is TGTGCCAGCAGCTTTCTGGGGAGCGGCGCCAAAAACATTCAGTACTTC. Its protein product is CASSFLGSGAKNIQYF.

Only a few counts were recorded for this clone. This specimen includes other DNA sequences encoding the same CDR3. This chain connects TRBV5-1 to TRBJ2-3, with D possibly matching TRBD2 (6 bases). Trimming stripped 4 bases from V and 1 base from J, with 7 bases between. This CDR3 spans 13 amino acids. The germline V gene has CDR1 SGHRS and CDR2 YFSETQ. The chain's CDR3 is CASSPGGTDTQYF. In DNA form, the CDR3 reads TGCGCCAGCAGCCCGGGGGGCACAGATACGCAGTATTTT.

The chain links TRBV30 to TRBJ1-1; D is unresolved. The CDR3 totals 13 residues. The V end was cut by 4 bases, the J end by 1 base, with 10 bases between. Per germline, CDR1 GTSNPN and CDR2 SVGIG (reference sequence). CDR3 in amino acids: CAWKTQTNTEAFF. CDR3 nucleotide sequence: TGTGCCTGGAAGACACAAACGAACACTGAAGCTTTCTTT.

The chain employs TRBV30 and TRBJ1-5; tentative D call: TRBD1 (6 bases). The CDR3 sequence is 13 residues long. Trimming cost V 3 bases and J 5 bases, with 11 bases left between them. The germline V gene encodes CDR1 GTSNPN and CDR2 SVGIG (reference sequence). DNA of the CDR3: TGTGCCTGGAGCGGGGGGCTCGATCAGCCCCAGCATTTT. This sequence encodes CAWSGGLDQPQHF.

This clone was picked up one time. This sequence joins TRBV6-5 and TRBJ2-1, with D uncertain. The germline CDR1 and CDR2 sequences are MNHEY and SVGAGI. The CDR3 is 15 residues long. Trimming left V 6 bases short and J 0 bases short, with 12 bases between. The CDR3 is CASSAWRSSYNEQFF. The DNA for the CDR3 is TGTGCCAGCAGCGCCTGGCGGAGCTCCTACAATGAGCAGTTCTTC.

J is TRBJ2-5 and V is TRBV5-1, with a possible D match to TRBD1 (5 bases). Germline V gene data show CDR1 as SGHRS and CDR2 as YFSETQ. Trimming took off 5 bases at V and 3 bases at J, with 5 bases between the two ends. The CDR3 length is 11 residues. CDR3 loop: CASRQEETQYF. CDR3 DNA sequence: TGCGCCAGCAGACAGGAAGAGACCCAGTACTTC.

Only a few counts were recorded for this clone. The chain recombines TRBV5-1 with TRBJ2-1; tentatively, D is TRBD2 (5 bases). V lost 2 bases and J lost 6, with 6 bases in between. The CDR3 is 12 residues long. CDR1 and CDR2 from the germline V gene are SGHRS and YFSETQ. Here the CDR3 DNA reads TGCGCCAGCAGCTTAGGAGGCAATGAGCAGTTCTTC. Protein sequence: CASSLGGNEQFF.

This clone has a single count. The sample holds other DNA sequences that translate to the same CDR3. This chain joins TRBV5-1 and TRBJ1-1, with D tentatively TRBD1 (6 bases). The V and J ends lost 1 base and 1 base respectively, with 8 bases between them. This CDR3 is built from 14 residues. CDR1 and CDR2 from the germline V gene are SGHRS and YFSETQ. CDR3 protein: CASSLLQGNTEAFF. DNA of the CDR3: TGCGCCAGCAGCTTGTTACAGGGGAACACTGAAGCTTTCTTT.

This clone showed up just once. The chain joins TRBV30 to TRBJ2-1; tentative D call: TRBD2 (6 bases). Germline CDR1 is GTSNPN and CDR2 is SVGIG (reference sequence). With 0 bases removed from V and 3 bases from J, the gap between germline ends came to 15 bases. The CDR3 extends over 16 amino acids. The CDR3 is CAWSVLVGSFYNEQFF. The DNA of the CDR3 is TGTGCCTGGAGTGTATTGGTCGGGAGCTTCTACAATGAGCAGTTCTTC.

The chain is built from TRBV28 and TRBJ2-7; TRBD2 aligns across 7 bases. The CDR3 runs 15 residues. Germline V lookup: CDR1 MDHEN, CDR2 SYDVKM. The V gene end was trimmed by 1 base and the J gene end by 2 bases; junction bases not matched to a gene: 5. CDR3 nucleotides: TGTGCCAGCAGTTTATCCTCTGGGGGGGCCTACGAGCAGTACTTC. Translation: CASSLSSGGAYEQYF.

The V and J genes are TRBV20-1 and TRBJ2-7; D remains ambiguous. V lost 1 base, J lost 7 bases, and 5 bases lay in between. In germline, CDR1 is DFQATT, CDR2 SNEGSKA (reference sequence). The CDR3 spans 10 residues. The CDR3 region has the DNA TGCAGTGCTAGAGGTCGGGAGCAGTACTTC. It codes for CSARGREQYF.